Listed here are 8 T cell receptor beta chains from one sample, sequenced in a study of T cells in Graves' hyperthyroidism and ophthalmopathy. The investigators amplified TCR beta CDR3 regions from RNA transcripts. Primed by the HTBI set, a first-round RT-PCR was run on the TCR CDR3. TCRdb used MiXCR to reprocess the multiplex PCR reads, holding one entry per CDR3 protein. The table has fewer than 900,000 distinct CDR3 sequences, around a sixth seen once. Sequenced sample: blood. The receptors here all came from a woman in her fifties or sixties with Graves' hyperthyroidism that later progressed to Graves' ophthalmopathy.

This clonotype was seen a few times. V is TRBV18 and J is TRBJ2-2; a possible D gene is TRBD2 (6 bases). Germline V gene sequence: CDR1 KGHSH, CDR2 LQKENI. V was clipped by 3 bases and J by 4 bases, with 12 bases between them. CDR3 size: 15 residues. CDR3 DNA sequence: TGTGCCAGCTCACCGGGGGGACCGGCCACCGGGGAGCTGTTTTTT. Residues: CASSPGGPATGELFF. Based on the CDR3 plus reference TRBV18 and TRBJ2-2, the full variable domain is NAGVMQNPRHLVRRRGQEARLRCSPMKGHSHVYWYRQLPEEGLKFMVYLQKENIIDESGMPKERFSAEFPKEGPSILRIQQVVRGDSAAYFCASSPGGPATGELFFGEGSRLTVL.

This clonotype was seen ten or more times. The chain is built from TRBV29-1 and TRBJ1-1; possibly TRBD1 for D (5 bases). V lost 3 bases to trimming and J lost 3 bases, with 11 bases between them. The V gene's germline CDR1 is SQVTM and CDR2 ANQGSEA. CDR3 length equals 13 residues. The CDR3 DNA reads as TGCAGCGTTGACCCAGGGAGGGACACTGAAGCTTTCTTT. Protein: CSVDPGRDTEAFF.

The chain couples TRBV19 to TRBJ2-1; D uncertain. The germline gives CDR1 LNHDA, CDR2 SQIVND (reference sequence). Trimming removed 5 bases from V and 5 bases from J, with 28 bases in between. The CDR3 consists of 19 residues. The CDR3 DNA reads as TGTGCCAGTAGTCTCCCAAGGGCACCCCTCTACGGTAAAAACAATGAGCAGTTCTTC. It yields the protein CASSLPRAPLYGKNNEQFF. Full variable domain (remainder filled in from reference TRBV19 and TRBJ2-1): DGGITQSPKYLFRKEGQNVTLSCEQNLNHDAMYWYRQDPGQGLRLIYYSQIVNDFQKGDIAEGYSVSREKKESFPLTVTSAQKNPTAFYLCASSLPRAPLYGKNNEQFFGPGTRLTVL.

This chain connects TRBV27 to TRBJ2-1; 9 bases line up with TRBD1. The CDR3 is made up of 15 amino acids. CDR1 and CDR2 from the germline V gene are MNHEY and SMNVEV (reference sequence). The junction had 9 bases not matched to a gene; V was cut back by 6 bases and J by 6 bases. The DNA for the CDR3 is TGTGCCAGCAGCGGTGGGACAGGGTGGGCCAATGAGCAGTTCTTC. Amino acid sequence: CASSGGTGWANEQFF.

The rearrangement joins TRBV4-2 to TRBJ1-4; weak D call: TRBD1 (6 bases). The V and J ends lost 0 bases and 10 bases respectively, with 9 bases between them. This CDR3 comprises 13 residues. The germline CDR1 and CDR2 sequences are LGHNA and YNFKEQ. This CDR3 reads CASSQDPGAKLFF. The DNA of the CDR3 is TGTGCCAGCAGCCAAGATCCAGGGGCAAAACTGTTTTTT.

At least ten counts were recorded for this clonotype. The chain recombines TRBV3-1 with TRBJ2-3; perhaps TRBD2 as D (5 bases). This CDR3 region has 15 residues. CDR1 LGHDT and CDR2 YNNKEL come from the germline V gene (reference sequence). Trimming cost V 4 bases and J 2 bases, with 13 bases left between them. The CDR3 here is CASSPRWTFTDTQYF. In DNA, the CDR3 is TGTGCCAGCAGCCCCCGTTGGACTTTCACAGATACGCAGTATTTT.

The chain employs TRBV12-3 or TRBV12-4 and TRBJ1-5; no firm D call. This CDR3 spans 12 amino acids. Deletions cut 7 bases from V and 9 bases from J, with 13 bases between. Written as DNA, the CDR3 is TGTGCCAGCATGACGGACCTTCCGCCCCAGCATTTT. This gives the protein CASMTDLPPQHF.

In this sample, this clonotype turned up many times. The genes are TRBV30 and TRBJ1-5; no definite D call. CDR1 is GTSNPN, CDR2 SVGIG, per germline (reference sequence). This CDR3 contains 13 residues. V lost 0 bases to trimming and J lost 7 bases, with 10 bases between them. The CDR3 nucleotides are TGTGCCTGGAGTGTGGAAGGAGGGCAGCCCCAGCATTTT. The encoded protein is CAWSVEGGQPQHF.